This T cell receptor beta chain was found in a study of T-cell reconstitution after alpha-beta-depleted transplantation in children. Study-level results: Newly generated T cells supplied most T-cell counts and diversity one year post-transplant. Expanded graft clones numbering several hundred reportedly gave rise to alpha-beta T cells about two months after transplant. Some patients' high day-60 TCRbeta diversity was traced to surviving recipient T cells and thymic progenitors.

Molecular barcoding with unique molecular identifiers was used for the TCRbeta library. TCRdb processed the PCR reads anew with MiXCR; each CDR3 protein has one entry. Among hundreds of thousands of distinct CDR3 sequences listed, under 15% were seen once. Points on this clonotype: Its cognate antigen is unknown.

Sequences were derived from PBMCs, mostly from graft donor cells, sampled 360 days after TCRalphabeta/CD19-depleted stem cell transplant. This TCR derives from a male patient younger than 18 who had a stem cell transplant for acute myeloid leukemia, so the T cells may come from the graft donor.

The CDR3 loop is CASSPQQGSYNEQFF. DNA of the CDR3: TGTGCCAGCAGCCCCCAACAGGGCTCCTACAATGAGCAGTTCTTC. The genes are TRBV7-3 and TRBJ2-1, with a tentative D call TRBD1 (6 bases). CDR1 SGHTA and CDR2 FQGTGA come from the germline V gene. The CDR3 spans 15 residues. Trimming pared 5 bases from V and 0 bases from J, leaving 11 bases between.